This TCR beta chain was sequenced during a study of blood T cell repertoires in COVID-19. The CDR3 covers 13 residues. The germline CDR1 and CDR2 sequences are LGHNA and YNFKEQ. The germline V and J ends were trimmed by 8 bases and 4 bases, with 11 bases remaining between them. Source study methods: Estimated nucleated cell counts came from reference gene primer amplification. Sequencing was performed with immunoSEQ multiplex PCR; in TCRdb, only in-frame clones are kept and a portion is missing. The DNA gave D and trimming, while V, J and clone size come from that table. Seen here are around 700,000 clones, about 90% observed once, and the top ten hold about 0.26%.

V is TRBV4-2 and J is TRBJ2-2; TRBD1 might be the D (5 bases). Sequencing input: peripheral blood. The receptor was derived from a young woman with acute or convalescent COVID-19. CDR3 protein: CASSPGITGELFF. CDR3 sequence (DNA): TGTGCCAGCTCCCCAGGGATCACCGGGGAGCTGTTTTTT.